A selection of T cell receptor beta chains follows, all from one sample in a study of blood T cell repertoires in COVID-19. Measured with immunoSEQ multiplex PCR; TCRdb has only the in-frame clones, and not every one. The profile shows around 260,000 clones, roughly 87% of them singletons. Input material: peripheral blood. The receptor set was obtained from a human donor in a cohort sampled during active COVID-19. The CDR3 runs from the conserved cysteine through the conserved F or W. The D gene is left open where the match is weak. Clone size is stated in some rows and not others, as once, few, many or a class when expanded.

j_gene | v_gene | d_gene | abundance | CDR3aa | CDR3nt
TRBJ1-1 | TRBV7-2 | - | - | CASSFGSSGTEAFF | TGTGCCAGCAGCTTCGGGTCCTCCGGCACTGAAGCTTTCTTT
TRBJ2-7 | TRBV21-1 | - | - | CASPSRGSGRPSSYEQYF | TGTGCCAGCCCGTCTCGGGGTAGCGGGAGGCCGAGCTCCTACGAGCAGTACTTC
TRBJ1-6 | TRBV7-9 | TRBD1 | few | CASSLLATGSKPLHF | TGTGCCAGCAGCTTACTGGCGACAGGGTCTAAGCCCCTCCACTTT
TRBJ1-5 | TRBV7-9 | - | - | CASSLGTGGSNQPQHF | TGTGCCAGCAGCTTAGGGACGGGGGGAAGCAATCAGCCCCAGCATTTT
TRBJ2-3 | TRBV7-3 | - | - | CASSHQRDTQYF | TGTGCCAGCAGCCACCAACGGGATACGCAGTATTTT
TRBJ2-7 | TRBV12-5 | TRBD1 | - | CASGPGQGVHEQYF | TGTGCTAGTGGACCGGGACAGGGTGTACACGAGCAGTACTTC
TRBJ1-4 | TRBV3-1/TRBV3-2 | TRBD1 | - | CASSQGGQFNEKLFF | TGTGCCAGCAGCCAAGGGGGACAGTTTAATGAAAAACTGTTTTTT
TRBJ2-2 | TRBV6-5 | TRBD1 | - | CASRVTGVAGELFF | TGTGCCAGCAGGGTTACAGGGGTAGCCGGGGAGCTGTTTTTT
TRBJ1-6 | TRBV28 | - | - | CASSLIQGGNSPLHF | TGTGCCAGCAGTTTAATTCAGGGTGGGAATTCACCCCTCCACTTT
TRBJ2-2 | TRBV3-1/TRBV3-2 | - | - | CASSYGTPGGGELFF | TGTGCCAGCAGCTACGGGACTCCCGGTGGCGGGGAGCTGTTTTTT
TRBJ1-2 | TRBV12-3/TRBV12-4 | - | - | CASSFGGKSGYTF | TGTGCCAGCAGTTTCGGGGGGAAAAGTGGCTACACCTTC
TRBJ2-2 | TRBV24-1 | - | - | CATSDVYPGSRELFF | TGTGCCACCAGTGACGTATACCCCGGGTCCAGGGAGCTGTTTTTT
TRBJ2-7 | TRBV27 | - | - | CASRKGDLSYEQYF | TGTGCCAGCAGAAAGGGGGACCTTTCCTACGAGCAGTACTTC
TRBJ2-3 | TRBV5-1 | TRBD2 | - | CASSRAGAVGTDTQYF | TGCGCCAGCAGCCGAGCGGGGGCAGTGGGCACAGATACGCAGTATTTT
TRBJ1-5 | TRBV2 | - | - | CASAPGSGQPQHF | TGTGCCAGCGCCCCGGGAAGCGGACAGCCCCAGCATTTT
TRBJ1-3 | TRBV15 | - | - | CATSRDLVFGNTIYF | TGTGCCACCAGCAGAGATCTTGTTTTCGGAAACACCATATATTTT
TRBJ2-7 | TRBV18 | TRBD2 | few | CASSPDGGIGQYF | TGTGCCAGCTCACCGGACGGGGGGATCGGGCAGTACTTC
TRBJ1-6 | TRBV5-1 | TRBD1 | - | CASSSGQGHSPLHF | TGCGCCAGCAGCTCTGGACAGGGCCATTCACCCCTCCACTTT
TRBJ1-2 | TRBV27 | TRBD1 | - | CASSPQDRVYGYTF | TGTGCCAGCAGCCCGCAGGACAGGGTCTATGGCTACACCTTC
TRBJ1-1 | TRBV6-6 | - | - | CASSYSAGSRNTEAFF | TGTGCCAGCAGTTACTCGGCAGGCTCAAGGAACACTGAAGCTTTCTTT
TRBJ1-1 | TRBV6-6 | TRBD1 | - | CASSWTGGKSTEAFF | TGTGCCAGCAGTTGGACAGGGGGGAAAAGCACTGAAGCTTTCTTT
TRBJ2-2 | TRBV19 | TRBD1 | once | CASSSRGRRTGELFF | TGTGCCAGTAGCTCTAGGGGGCGACGCACCGGGGAGCTGTTTTTT
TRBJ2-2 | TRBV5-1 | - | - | CASKKNREGYTGELFF | TGCGCCAGCAAAAAAAACAGGGAAGGTTACACCGGGGAGCTGTTTTTT
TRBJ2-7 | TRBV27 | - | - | CASAGVGKLSYEQYF | TGTGCCAGCGCCGGGGTGGGGAAGCTCTCCTACGAGCAGTACTTC
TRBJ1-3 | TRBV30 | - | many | CASPDRSSGNTIYF | TGTGCCTCCCCGGACAGATCTTCTGGAAACACCATATATTTT
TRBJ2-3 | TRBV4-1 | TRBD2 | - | CASSQGGGPSGTDTQYF | TGCGCCAGCAGCCAAGGGGGAGGGCCGTCGGGAACAGATACGCAGTATTTT
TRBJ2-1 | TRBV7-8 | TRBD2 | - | CASSFGGTIGGNEQFF | TGTGCCAGCAGCTTTGGGGGGACTATCGGGGGTAATGAGCAGTTCTTC
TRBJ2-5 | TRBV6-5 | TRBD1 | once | CASSTGTGKTQYF | TGTGCCAGCAGCACCGGGACAGGGAAGACCCAGTACTTC
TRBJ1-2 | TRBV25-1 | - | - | CASSSSLYGYTF | TGTGCCAGCAGTTCGTCACTCTATGGCTACACCTTC
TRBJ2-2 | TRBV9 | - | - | CASNSGGGGPFGELFF | TGTGCCAGCAACTCCGGGGGAGGGGGTCCGTTCGGGGAGCTGTTTTTT
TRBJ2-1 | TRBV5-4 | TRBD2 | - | CASSLAGGNEQFF | TGTGCCAGCAGCCTAGCGGGAGGAAATGAGCAGTTCTTC
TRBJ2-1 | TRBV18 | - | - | CASSPGGRALREQFF | TGTGCCAGCTCACCAGGGGGCAGGGCCCTGCGTGAGCAGTTCTTC
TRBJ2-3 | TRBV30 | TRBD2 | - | CAWKRPAGFTDTQYF | TGTGCCTGGAAGAGGCCAGCGGGATTCACAGATACGCAGTATTTT
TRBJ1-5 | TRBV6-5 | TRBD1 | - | CASSPDRGNQPQHF | TGTGCCAGCAGCCCAGACAGGGGCAATCAGCCCCAGCATTTT
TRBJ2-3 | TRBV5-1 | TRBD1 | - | CASSLQGTTDTQYF | TGCGCCAGCAGCTTACAGGGGACGACAGATACGCAGTATTTT
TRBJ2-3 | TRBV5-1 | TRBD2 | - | CASSLGGRVLDTQYF | TGCGCCAGCAGCTTAGGCGGGAGAGTGTTAGATACGCAGTATTTT
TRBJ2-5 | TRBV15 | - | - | CATSRQGIRETQYF | TGTGCCACCAGCAGACAGGGCATCCGGGAGACCCAGTACTTC
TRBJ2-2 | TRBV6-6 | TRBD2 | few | CASMSGRARTGELFF | TGTGCCAGCATGAGCGGGAGGGCCCGAACCGGGGAGCTGTTTTTT
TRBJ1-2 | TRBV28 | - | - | CASSRTRDYGYTF | TGTGCCAGCAGCAGAACTAGGGACTATGGCTACACCTTC
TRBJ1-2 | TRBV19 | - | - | CASSPRESYGYTF | TGTGCCAGTAGTCCTCGGGAGAGCTATGGCTACACCTTC
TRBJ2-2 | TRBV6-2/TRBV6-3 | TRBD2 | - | CASRYPVASGIPGELFF | TGTGCCAGCAGGTACCCCGTGGCTAGCGGGATCCCCGGGGAGCTGTTTTTT
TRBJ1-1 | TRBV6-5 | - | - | CASSPPGQVGRAFF | TGTGCCAGCAGTCCCCCGGGGCAGGTAGGGAGGGCTTTCTTT
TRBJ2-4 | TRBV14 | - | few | CASTSAKNIQYF | TGTGCCAGTACTAGCGCCAAAAACATTCAGTACTTC
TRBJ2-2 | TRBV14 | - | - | CASSQRSGKTGELFF | TGTGCCAGCAGCCAGAGGTCAGGGAAGACCGGGGAGCTGTTTTTT
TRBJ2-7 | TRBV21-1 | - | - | CASSKSAHFWTGGTYEQYF | TGTGCCAGCAGCAAATCGGCCCACTTCTGGACAGGCGGTACCTACGAGCAGTACTTC
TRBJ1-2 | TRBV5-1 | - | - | CASSLGLAGVYGYTF | TGCGCCAGCAGCTTGGGCCTCGCAGGGGTCTATGGCTACACCTTC
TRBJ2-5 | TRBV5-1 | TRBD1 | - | CASSLVTGEETQYF | TGCGCCAGCAGCTTAGTAACAGGGGAAGAGACCCAGTACTTC
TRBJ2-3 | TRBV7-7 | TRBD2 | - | CASSQRPGLAGTDTQYF | TGTGCCAGCAGCCAACGACCGGGACTAGCGGGCACAGATACGCAGTATTTT
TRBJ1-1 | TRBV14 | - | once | CASSQATVRKAFF | TGTGCCAGCAGCCAGGCGACAGTACGGAAAGCTTTCTTT